One sample yielded the 10 T cell receptor beta chains listed below, sequenced in a study of T cells expressing NK-cell markers (dated by TCRdb to 2020 to 2022). The library came from 5' RACE. Sequencing was performed on an Illumina HiSeq 2000. The reads, reprocessed by TCRdb, yield one row per CDR3 protein sequence and no DNA. The sample table holds 250,000 or so distinct CDR3 sequences. The ten largest make up roughly 4.2% of the sample. Sequenced: blood T cells: a sorted CD56 or NKG2C T cell subset, CD4+ or CD8+ T cells, or bulk PBMC T cells (not recorded which). The source of these receptors is a woman aged 18 to 69 in good health.

The chain has TRBV2 and TRBJ1-4. CDR3 length: 16 amino acids. Germline V gene lookup returns CDR1 SNHLY and CDR2 FYNNEI. The CDR3 region is CASRGTAGITNEKLFF. Supplemented by reference TRBV2 and TRBJ1-4, the full variable domain reads EPEVTQTPSHQVTQMGQEVILRCVPISNHLYFYWYRQILGQKVEFLVSFYNNEISEKSEIFDDQFSVERPDGSNFTLKIRSTKLEDSAMYFCASRGTAGITNEKLFFGSGTQLSVL.

CDR3 sequence: CASSQGAQGRSTEAFF. The rearrangement links TRBV12-3 or TRBV12-4 to TRBJ1-1; TCRdb outputs TRBD1, but without DNA this stays unchecked. The CDR3 sequence is 16 residues long.

The chain carries TRBV12-3 or TRBV12-4 and TRBJ2-1; TCRdb picks TRBD2, but there is no DNA to check that call. The CDR3 runs to 16 residues. The CDR3 region is CASSLASALAIYEQFF.

The rearrangement links TRBV15 to TRBJ2-1; without DNA, the TCRdb call of TRBD1 cannot be checked. Germline CDR1 reads LNHNV; CDR2 reads YYDKDF (reference sequence). The CDR3 has 15 amino acids. CDR3 sequence: CATRAGPFRYNEQFF. Full variable domain (missing parts from reference TRBV15 and TRBJ2-1): DAMVIQNPRYQVTQFGKPVTLSCSQTLNHNVMYWYQQKSSQAPKLLFHYYDKDFNNEADTPDNFQSRRPNTSFCFLDIRSPGLGDTAMYLCATRAGPFRYNEQFFGPGTRLTVL.

The chain uses TRBV5-4 and TRBJ2-2; the TCRdb D gene call, TRBD2, has no DNA to confirm it. Germline V gene sequence: CDR1 SGHNT, CDR2 YYREEE (reference sequence). This CDR3 is built from 16 residues. The chain's CDR3 is CASSSTSGSRDGELFF.

This chain uses TRBV5-4 with TRBJ2-3; TCRdb's D gene call, TRBD2, goes unchecked for lack of DNA. This CDR3 comprises 16 residues. Germline values: CDR1 SGHNT, CDR2 YYREEE (reference sequence). The CDR3 sequence is CASSPRTSGREDTQYF.

The chain uses TRBV12-3 or TRBV12-4 and TRBJ2-2; TCRdb's D gene call, TRBD1, goes unchecked for lack of DNA. The CDR3 is made up of 15 amino acids. The CDR3 region is CASSFRTGYTGELFF.

V gene TRBV20-1 combines with J gene TRBJ2-7; TCRdb's assignment of TRBD1 cannot be checked, as there is no DNA. Germline values: CDR1 DFQATT, CDR2 SNEGSKA (reference sequence). This CDR3 contains 15 residues. The CDR3 protein is CSARGSGQKYYEQYF.

V gene TRBV20-1 combines with J gene TRBJ1-4. The germline gives CDR1 DFQATT, CDR2 SNEGSKA (reference sequence). The CDR3 sequence is 15 residues long. CDR3 loop: CSARAGPQPNEKLFF.

V usage is TRBV29-1 and J usage is TRBJ2-3; TCRdb outputs TRBD2, but without DNA this stays unchecked. Germline CDR1 SQVTM, CDR2 ANQGSEA. This CDR3 spans 12 amino acids. The CDR3 sequence: CSGGVGADTQYF.